The 32 T cell receptor beta chains in this list originate from one sample, sequenced in a study of vaccination and CD4 T cells after COVID-19. Treatment of the sample: approximately nine-day PBMC culture with coronavirus spike peptide pools or control peptides (ViraFEST assay). Their target antigens are unknown. The study sequenced cultured CD4+ T cell DNA using the Oncomine TCR Beta short-read assay. TCRdb redid the calling of the PCR reads with MiXCR, one entry per CDR3 protein. The data show roughly 20,000 distinct CDR3 sequences, over 75% seen once. This specimen was CD4+ T cells from blood, cultured in vitro, taken after SARS-CoV-2 vaccination. The receptors were gathered from a human donor who received a COVID-19 vaccine.

The chain carries TRBV24-1 and TRBJ1-5; 8 nucleotides agree with TRBD1. Germline V CDR1 and CDR2: KGHDR, SFDVKD. Trimming removed 6 bases from V and 6 bases from J; junction bases left unmatched: 6. This CDR3 has 14 amino acids. The CDR3 here is CATSSRGHSQPQHF. In DNA, the CDR3 is TGTGCCACCAGTTCCAGGGGGCATAGTCAGCCCCAGCATTTT.

V usage is TRBV7-9 and J usage is TRBJ1-2; D gene ambiguous. CDR3 length: 13 residues. V lost 1 base and J lost 4, with 7 bases in between. Germline V gene data show CDR1 as SEHNR and CDR2 as FQNEAQ (reference sequence). CDR3 nucleotide sequence: TGTGCCAGCAGCTTAGGTCTGGGCTATGGCTACACCTTC. Protein product: CASSLGLGYGYTF.

The genes are TRBV19 and TRBJ1-2; 9 nucleotides match TRBD1. Germline V gene data show CDR1 as LNHDA and CDR2 as SQIVND (reference sequence). The CDR3 has 14 residues. Germline trimming cut 5 bases from V and 2 bases from J; bases unmatched to any gene: 3. The CDR3 nucleotides read TGTGCCAGTAGTCGGACAGGGGTAAACTATGGCTACACCTTC. Its protein product is CASSRTGVNYGYTF.

This clonotype showed up just a few times. This chain links TRBV20-1 with TRBJ1-2; the D is unclear. Per germline, CDR1 DFQATT and CDR2 SNEGSKA (reference sequence). The CDR3 is made up of 13 amino acids. V was clipped by 0 bases and J by 7 bases, with 12 bases between them. The CDR3 spells CSARDQMDVGYTF. DNA of the CDR3: TGCAGTGCTAGAGACCAAATGGACGTTGGCTACACCTTC.

The rearrangement joins TRBV7-9 to TRBJ1-2; 8 bases line up with TRBD1. The CDR3 extends over 12 amino acids. The V segment lost 7 bases and the J segment 7 bases; nucleotides outside the gene matches: 5. Germline V gene data show CDR1 as SEHNR and CDR2 as FQNEAQ (reference sequence). CDR3 amino acids: CASMQGAAGYTF. For the CDR3, the DNA is TGTGCCAGCATGCAGGGGGCGGCTGGCTACACCTTC.

The chain employs TRBV19 and TRBJ2-2; D call uncertain. CDR1 and CDR2 (germline): LNHDA, SQIVND (reference sequence). The CDR3 is made up of 14 amino acids. Between the trimmed V and J ends, which lost 5 bases and 7 bases, there was a span of 14 bases. CDR3 amino acids: CASSSTLRHGELFF. Written as DNA, the CDR3 is TGTGCCAGTAGTTCCACCCTTAGACACGGGGAGCTGTTTTTT.

J is TRBJ2-3 and V is TRBV20-1, with 10 bases lining up with TRBD2. The V and J ends lost 3 bases and 2 bases, in that order; junction bases with no gene match: 5. Germline V gives CDR1 DFQATT, CDR2 SNEGSKA (reference sequence). The CDR3 is 15 residues long. DNA for the CDR3: TGCAGTGCTAGCGATAGCGGGGGGCCCACAGATACGCAGTATTTT. It translates to CSASDSGGPTDTQYF.

Of note for this clonotype: At one boundary the junction diverges from the germline segment, which might be a read error. The V gene is TRBV7-9, the J gene TRBJ2-5, with 8 bases lining up with TRBD1. The germline gives CDR1 SEHNR, CDR2 FQNEAQ (reference sequence). The CDR3 consists of 14 residues. The CDR3 loop reads CASSQGAWLETQYF. The CDR3 nucleotides are TGCGCCAGCAGCCAGGGGGCTTGGTTGGAGACCCAGTACTTC.

J is TRBJ2-3 and V is TRBV11-1; 8 positions agree with TRBD2. The CDR3 covers 15 residues. After removal of 4 bases from V and 3 bases from J, the junction contained 6 bases not matched to a gene. In germline, CDR1 is SGHAT, CDR2 FQDESV (reference sequence). DNA for the CDR3: TGTGCCAGCAGCTCCGGACTAGCCGAGACAGATACGCAGTATTTT. Translation: CASSSGLAETDTQYF.

This clonotype turned up a few times. The rearrangement links TRBV6-1 to TRBJ2-3, with 7 bases fitting TRBD1. The CDR3 is made up of 14 amino acids. Trimming removed 4 bases from V and 2 bases from J; junction bases left unmatched: 3. The germline V gene encodes CDR1 MNHNS and CDR2 SASEGT. The CDR3 region has the DNA TGTGCCAGCAGTGGGGACAGCCTCACAGATACGCAGTATTTT. Translation gives CASSGDSLTDTQYF.

This chain links TRBV2 with TRBJ1-2, with TRBD1 matching over 8 bases. Trimming removed 2 bases from V and 2 bases from J; junction bases left unmatched: 1. CDR3 size: 14 residues. From germline, CDR1 is SNHLY and CDR2 FYNNEI. CDR3 sequence reads: CASSERTGNYGYTF. The CDR3, as DNA: TGTGCCAGCAGTGAAAGGACAGGGAACTATGGCTACACCTTC.

The genes are TRBV20-1 and TRBJ2-5; D perhaps matches TRBD1 (5 bases). Germline-derived CDR1 and CDR2 are DFQATT and SNEGSKA (reference sequence). This CDR3 comprises 12 residues. V lost 0 bases to trimming and J lost 6 bases, with 8 bases between them. CDR3 protein: CSARDKGKTQYF. The CDR3 DNA reads TGCAGTGCTAGAGACAAGGGGAAGACCCAGTACTTC.

The rearrangement uses TRBV30 and TRBJ2-3, with D unresolved. Germline CDR1 and CDR2: GTSNPN and SVGIG (reference sequence). V dropped 3 bases and J dropped 6 bases, with 7 bases sitting between them. The CDR3 contains 11 residues. The CDR3 bases are TGTGCCTGGAGCGCCCTGGATACGCAGTATTTT. Protein sequence: CAWSALDTQYF.

The V call is TRBV7-3, the J call TRBJ2-7, with unresolved D. Germline values: CDR1 SGHTA, CDR2 FQGTGA. V was cut by 5 bases and J by 6 bases, with 14 bases left in between. The CDR3 has 13 residues. Here the CDR3 DNA reads TGTGCCAGCAGCCCCCCGGGCAGTACCGAGCAGTACTTC. Amino acid sequence: CASSPPGSTEQYF.

The V gene is TRBV19, the J gene TRBJ1-6; TRBD1 agrees at 10 bases. Looked up from germline, CDR1 is LNHDA and CDR2 is SQIVND (reference sequence). The CDR3 length is 16 residues. V trimming: 5 bases; J trimming: 9 bases; junction bases outside the gene matches: 10. The CDR3 DNA reads as TGTGCCAGTAGTTCATCCGGGACAGGGGATGGTTCACCCCTCCACTTT. As protein: CASSSSGTGDGSPLHF.

The genes are TRBV11-3 and TRBJ1-2; 8 bases are a match to TRBD1. The V and J ends lost 6 bases and 6 bases, in that order; junction bases with no gene match: 9. This CDR3 is built from 14 residues. Germline lookup yields CDR1 SGHNT and CDR2 YENEEA. This chain's CDR3 is CASRRGSGGDGYTF. The CDR3 DNA reads TGTGCCAGCAGGCGTGGATCAGGGGGCGATGGCTACACCTTC.

This clonotype was picked up one time. This chain links TRBV12-3 or TRBV12-4 with TRBJ1-1; D may be TRBD1 (6 bases). V lost 10 bases, J lost 0 bases, and 15 bases lay in between. CDR3 length equals 14 residues. DNA for the CDR3: TGTGCCAACATCCAGGGACACCTGAACACTGAAGCTTTCTTT. Protein: CANIQGHLNTEAFF.

This chain links TRBV4-2 with TRBJ1-5, with D maybe TRBD1 (6 bases). The CDR3 consists of 18 residues. CDR1 LGHNA and CDR2 YNFKEQ come from the germline V gene. V was trimmed by 1 base and J by 3 bases, leaving 19 bases between them. In DNA form, the CDR3 reads TGTGCCAGCAGCCAAGCCTCCCTGCGGGCAGGGGTCAATCAGCCCCAGCATTTT. Translating it yields CASSQASLRAGVNQPQHF.

Within the sample, this clonotype is medium-sized (0.01 to 0.1%). This chain uses TRBV9 with TRBJ2-7; D is possibly TRBD1 (6 bases). The germline V gene has CDR1 SGDLS and CDR2 YYNGEE. The length of the CDR3 is 16 residues. Deletions cut 0 bases from V and 4 bases from J, with 17 bases between. In DNA, the CDR3 is TGTGCCAGCAGCGTAGGAGGGGGTGGAAGCATGTACGAGCAGTACTTC. It encodes CASSVGGGGSMYEQYF.

The V call is TRBV20-1, the J call TRBJ1-4, with a weak D call TRBD1 (5 bases). The V and J ends lost 2 bases and 4 bases respectively, with 14 bases between them. The CDR3 totals 15 residues. Germline values: CDR1 DFQATT, CDR2 SNEGSKA (reference sequence). The CDR3 is CSARRLQVNNEKLFF. CDR3 DNA sequence: TGCAGTGCTAGAAGGTTACAGGTGAATAATGAAAAACTGTTTTTT.

The gene calls are TRBV20-1 and TRBJ1-5, with 10 bases that match TRBD1. CDR1 is DFQATT and CDR2 is SNEGSKA in the germline V gene (reference sequence). The V segment lost 1 base and the J segment 4 bases; nucleotides outside the gene matches: 7. The CDR3 is 16 amino acids. CDR3 in DNA: TGCAGTGCTAGAGCGGACGGGACAGGGGTAAATCAGCCCCAGCATTTT. Translating gives CSARADGTGVNQPQHF.

Notes on this clonotype: The junction shows a germline mismatch at one end, possibly a read error. The chain has TRBV20-1 and TRBJ2-3; D call uncertain. The CDR3 consists of 15 residues. CDR1 is DFQATT and CDR2 is SNEGSKA in the germline V gene (reference sequence). CDR3 bases: TGCAGTGCCAGAGGTCGGATCGACATTGGGGATACGCAGTATTTT. It yields the protein CSARGRIDIGDTQYF.

The chain has TRBV10-3 and TRBJ1-3; possible D gene TRBD1, 5 bases. The CDR3 consists of 15 residues. V lost 6 bases to trimming and J lost 0 bases, with 12 bases between them. The V gene's germline CDR1 is ENHRY and CDR2 SYGVKD. CDR3 sequence (DNA): TGTGCCATCAGGGACACGGGGATCTCTGGAAACACCATATATTTT. This encodes CAIRDTGISGNTIYF.

This chain uses TRBV24-1 with TRBJ2-5, with a possible D match to TRBD2 (5 bases). The CDR3 extends over 14 amino acids. Trimming took off 4 bases at V and 2 bases at J, with 10 bases between the two ends. Germline CDR1 and CDR2: KGHDR and SFDVKD. The CDR3 here is CATSEESGQETQYF. CDR3 nucleotides: TGTGCCACCAGTGAGGAGTCGGGACAAGAGACCCAGTACTTC.

The rearrangement joins TRBV6-1 to TRBJ1-2, with no clear D. Looked up from germline, CDR1 is MNHNS and CDR2 is SASEGT. The CDR3 is 16 amino acids. V shed 7 bases and J shed 3 bases, with 21 bases lying between them. Here the CDR3 reads CASIPLTSPGHYGYTF. For the CDR3, the DNA is TGTGCCAGCATCCCACTTACCAGTCCAGGCCACTATGGCTACACCTTC.

This sequence joins TRBV7-9 and TRBJ1-3, with unresolved D. Germline assignment: CDR1 SEHNR and CDR2 FQNEAQ (reference sequence). This CDR3 comprises 16 residues. With 0 bases removed from V and 0 bases from J, the gap between germline ends came to 9 bases. CDR3 loop: CASSLAAGPSGNTIYF. Here the CDR3 DNA reads TGTGCCAGCAGCTTAGCGGCCGGTCCCTCTGGAAACACCATATATTTT.

The chain employs TRBV6-1 and TRBJ2-3; D unresolved. Germline V gene data show CDR1 as MNHNS and CDR2 as SASEGT. Trimming cost V 4 bases and J 5 bases, with 7 bases left between them. The CDR3 consists of 12 residues. The CDR3 here is CASSVTGDTQYF. As DNA, the CDR3 is TGTGCCAGCAGTGTTACGGGAGATACGCAGTATTTT.

V and J are TRBV28 and TRBJ2-5; the match to TRBD1 covers 7 bases. The CDR3 spans 13 residues. Germline trimming cut 5 bases from V and 4 bases from J; bases unmatched to any gene: 4. Germline lookup yields CDR1 MDHEN and CDR2 SYDVKM. The CDR3: CASSTGVRETQYF. The CDR3 region has the DNA TGTGCCAGCAGTACAGGGGTGCGAGAGACCCAGTACTTC.

This clonotype was counted a few times. The chain has TRBV2 and TRBJ2-3; D gene uncertain. CDR1 and CDR2 from the germline V gene are SNHLY and FYNNEI. This CDR3 comprises 12 residues. Trimming left V 8 bases short and J 2 bases short, with 8 bases between. DNA of the CDR3: TGTGCCAGCTCTCGAGCCACAGATACGCAGTATTTT. Translated: CASSRATDTQYF.

The gene calls are TRBV15 and TRBJ1-5; tentative D call: TRBD1 (5 bases). The V end was cut by 0 bases, the J end by 6 bases, with 24 bases between. The CDR3 contains 19 residues. The germline gives CDR1 LNHNV, CDR2 YYDKDF (reference sequence). Here the CDR3 DNA reads TGTGCCACCAGCAGAGATCACTCCTTGGGGACTCCTCGGGGTCAGCCCCAGCATTTT. Protein product: CATSRDHSLGTPRGQPQHF.

This sequence joins TRBV25-1 and TRBJ1-1, with a weak D call TRBD1 (6 bases). The V end was cut by 4 bases, the J end by 3 bases, with 9 bases between. This CDR3 contains 13 residues. Germline CDR1 is MGHDK and CDR2 is SYGVNS. The DNA of the CDR3 is TGTGCCAGCAGTGTACAGGGTTACACTGAAGCTTTCTTT. Protein: CASSVQGYTEAFF.

This clonotype was counted once. This chain uses TRBV20-1 with TRBJ1-2; D uncertain. V was clipped by 0 bases and J by 4 bases, with 3 bases between them. Germline lookup yields CDR1 DFQATT and CDR2 SNEGSKA (reference sequence). This CDR3 spans 11 amino acids. The CDR3 DNA sequence: TGCAGTGCTAGAGACATCTATGGCTACACCTTC. Its translation: CSARDIYGYTF.